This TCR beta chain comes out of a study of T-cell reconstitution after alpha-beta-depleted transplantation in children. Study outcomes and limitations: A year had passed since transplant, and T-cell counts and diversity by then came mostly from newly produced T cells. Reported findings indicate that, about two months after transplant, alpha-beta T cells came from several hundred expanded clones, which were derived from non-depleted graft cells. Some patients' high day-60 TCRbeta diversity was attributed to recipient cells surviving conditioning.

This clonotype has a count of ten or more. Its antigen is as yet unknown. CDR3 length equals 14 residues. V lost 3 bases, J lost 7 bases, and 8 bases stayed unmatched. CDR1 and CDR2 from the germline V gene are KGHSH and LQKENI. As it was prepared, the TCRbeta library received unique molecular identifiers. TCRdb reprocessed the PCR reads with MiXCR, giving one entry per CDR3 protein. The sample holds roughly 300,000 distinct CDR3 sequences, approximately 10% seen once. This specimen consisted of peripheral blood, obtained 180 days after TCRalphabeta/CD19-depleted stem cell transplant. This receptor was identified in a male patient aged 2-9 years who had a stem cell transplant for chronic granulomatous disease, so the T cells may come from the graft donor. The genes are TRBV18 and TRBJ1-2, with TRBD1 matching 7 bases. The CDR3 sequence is CASSPRQGSGGYTF. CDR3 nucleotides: TGTGCCAGCTCACCCAGACAGGGTTCTGGTGGCTACACCTTC.